One and the same sample provided the 13 T cell receptor beta chains below, sequenced in a study of T cells in Graves' hyperthyroidism and ophthalmopathy. TCR beta CDR3 region amplification was performed from RNA transcripts. A set of HTBI primers served as the primers for a first-round RT-PCR of the TCR CDR3. MiXCR, applied by TCRdb to the multiplex PCR reads, yields one record per CDR3 protein. The repertoire holds nearly 600,000 distinct CDR3 sequences, approximately 14% seen once, with 7% to 9% in the top ten. The sequencing input was blood. The receptors were gathered from a young woman with Graves' ophthalmopathy.

This clonotype was counted at least ten times. The rearrangement links TRBV12-3 or TRBV12-4 to TRBJ2-1; no firm D call. This CDR3 has 12 amino acids. V lost 6 bases to trimming and J lost 7 bases, with 10 bases between them. CDR3 region: CASSPWVNEQFF. The DNA of the CDR3 is TGTGCCAGCAGCCCATGGGTGAATGAGCAGTTCTTC.

This clonotype came up a few times. The chain carries TRBV9 and TRBJ2-2; D ambiguous. The CDR3 runs 15 residues. Germline CDR1 reads SGDLS; CDR2 reads YYNGEE. The V end was cut by 4 bases, the J end by 7 bases, with 17 bases between. In nucleotides, the CDR3 is TGTGCCAGCAGCCCACGGCTCGGGCTAGACGGGGAGCTGTTTTTT. Its translation: CASSPRLGLDGELFF. The entire variable domain, with the rest obtained from reference TRBV9 and TRBJ2-2, is as follows: DSGVTQTPKHLITATGQRVTLRCSPRSGDLSVYWYQQSLDQGLQFLIQYYNGEERAKGNILERFSAQQFPDLHSELNLSSLELGDSALYFCASSPRLGLDGELFFGEGSRLTVL.

CDR3 in amino acids: CASSPIQGEDGYTF. Written as DNA, the CDR3 is TGTGCCAGCTCACCGATACAGGGGGAAGATGGCTACACCTTC. The rearrangement uses TRBV18 and TRBJ1-2, with 8 bases that match TRBD1. Trimming took 3 bases from V and 6 from J; bases not matched to a gene: 6. The length of the CDR3 is 14 residues. The germline V gene has CDR1 KGHSH and CDR2 LQKENI.

This clonotype was counted ten times or more. The rearrangement links TRBV2 to TRBJ1-5; D call uncertain. Looked up from germline, CDR1 is SNHLY and CDR2 is FYNNEI. This CDR3 has 12 amino acids. Trimming left V 3 bases short and J 15 bases short, with 15 bases between. CDR3 protein: CASSEDAGKGHF. The CDR3, as DNA: TGTGCCAGCAGTGAGGATGCCGGGAAAGGGCATTTT.

The chain combines TRBV4-3 with TRBJ2-1, with D maybe TRBD2 (6 bases). Germline CDR1 is LGHNA and CDR2 is YSLEER. This CDR3 comprises 17 residues. Trimming took off 1 base at V and 3 bases at J, with 16 bases between the two ends. The CDR3 loop reads CASSQVFWDSDYNEQFF. The CDR3 nucleotides read TGCGCCAGCAGCCAAGTATTTTGGGACTCGGACTACAATGAGCAGTTCTTC.

There are a few counts of this clonotype. The rearrangement joins TRBV7-9 to TRBJ2-1, with 8 positions matching TRBD1. The germline gives CDR1 SEHNR, CDR2 FQNEAQ (reference sequence). J gave up 4 bases and V 5 bases, and 10 bases lay outside the gene matches. CDR3 size: 16 residues. Here the CDR3 DNA reads TGTGCCAGCAGCCCTTCCCGGACAGGGAAATACAATGAGCAGTTCTTC. Its protein product is CASSPSRTGKYNEQFF.

This clonotype was picked up many times. J is TRBJ1-2 and V is TRBV7-2; D possibly corresponds to TRBD1 (5 bases). The V gene's germline CDR1 is SGHTA and CDR2 FQGNSA. Trimming cost V 3 bases and J 3 bases, with 11 bases left between them. CDR3 size: 14 residues. The CDR3 DNA reads as TGTGCCAGCAGCTTGGTGAGACAGCACTATGGCTACACCTTC. It codes for CASSLVRQHYGYTF.

This clonotype has ten or more counts. V is TRBV7-9 and J is TRBJ2-7; D is uncertain. The CDR3 is 15 residues long. V was pared by 5 bases and J by 6 bases, with 20 bases between. Germline V gives CDR1 SEHNR, CDR2 FQNEAQ (reference sequence). The CDR3 nucleotides are TGTGCCAGCAGCCGGAACGAGTTAGGGCCACTCGAGCAGTACTTC. Residues: CASSRNELGPLEQYF. The full variable domain, completed using reference TRBV7-9 and TRBJ2-7, is DTGVSQNPRHKITKRGQNVTFRCDPISEHNRLYWYRQTLGQGPEFLTYFQNEAQLEKSRLLSDRFSAERPKGSFSTLEIQRTEQGDSAMYLCASSRNELGPLEQYFGPGTRLTVT.

This clonotype was picked up a small number of times. This chain uses TRBV4-1 with TRBJ2-7; TRBD1 matches at 10 bases. From germline, CDR1 is MGHRA and CDR2 YSYEKL. The CDR3 loop spans 16 amino acids. V was clipped by 3 bases and J by 0 bases; unmatched bases: 5. CDR3: CASSHGRTGGSYEQYF. DNA of the CDR3: TGCGCCAGCAGCCACGGAAGGACAGGGGGCTCCTACGAGCAGTACTTC.

The rearrangement joins TRBV4-1 to TRBJ1-6, with D possibly matching TRBD1 (5 bases). The CDR3 runs 15 residues. V lost 0 bases, J lost 8 bases, and 11 bases lay in between. CDR1 is MGHRA, CDR2 YSYEKL, per germline. DNA of the CDR3: TGCGCCAGCAGCCAAGATCCCAGGGAATATTCACCCCTCCACTTT. This sequence encodes CASSQDPREYSPLHF.

This clonotype was seen only a few times. J is TRBJ1-6 and V is TRBV6-1; D remains ambiguous. CDR1 and CDR2 from the germline V gene are MNHNS and SASEGT. Trimming shortened V by 5 bases and J by 1 base, and 12 bases separated the two germline ends. The CDR3 runs to 16 residues. In DNA form, the CDR3 reads TGTGCCAGCAGTACGACGGACTATTCCTATAATTCACCCCTCCACTTT. Translating gives CASSTTDYSYNSPLHF.

This clonotype was seen at least ten times. The chain carries TRBV2 and TRBJ2-1; TRBD2 matches at 14 bases. CDR3 length: 19 amino acids. The germline V gene encodes CDR1 SNHLY and CDR2 FYNNEI. Trimming cost V 5 bases and J 2 bases; bases outside gene matches: 11. CDR3 in DNA: TGTGCCAGCAGTCCTCCGACTAGCGGGAGGGCGAGCGCCTACAATGAGCAGTTCTTC. Encoded protein: CASSPPTSGRASAYNEQFF.

This clonotype has a count of ten or more. The chain is built from TRBV28 and TRBJ2-1; 10 nucleotides match TRBD2. CDR1 MDHEN and CDR2 SYDVKM come from the germline V gene. The V segment lost 5 bases and the J segment 3 bases; nucleotides outside the gene matches: 4. The CDR3 runs to 15 residues. The DNA of the CDR3 is TGTGCCAGCAGTCCCCTAGCGGGAGTCTACAATGAGCAGTTCTTC. Translating gives CASSPLAGVYNEQFF. The full variable domain, rest sourced from reference TRBV28 and TRBJ2-1, is DVKVTQSSRYLVKRTGEKVFLECVQDMDHENMFWYRQDPGLGLRLIYFSYDVKMKEKGDIPEGYSVSREKKERFSLILESASTNQTSMYLCASSPLAGVYNEQFFGPGTRLTVL.